Shown below are 13 T cell receptor beta chains from a single sample sequenced in a study of response to subunit inactivated influenza vaccine (dated by TCRdb to the late 2010s). Libraries were built with RT-PCR. Sequencing relied on an Illumina HiSeq 2500. Through fastp at Q25 and MiXCR, TCRdb rebuilt clones from the public reads, retaining in-frame beta chains. Merged by CDR3 protein, the rows form single entries marked with the most common genes and DNA. Recorded for this sample are about 570,000 distinct CDR3 sequences; around 11% of them occurred a single time. The biggest ten clones account for roughly 11% of the sample. The sample was also linked to a second study, of T cells expressing NK-cell markers. The second study's authors report: 5'RACE template switching, by which a universal primer site and unique molecular identifiers were added, was used to make TCR beta cDNA libraries.

The sample here was PBMCs from blood, taken on the day of vaccination. These receptor sequences come from a man aged 45-65 years who received an inactivated influenza vaccine. Donor details come from another sample of the same person, matched by shared clones.

A few counts support this clonotype. The chain joins TRBV7-2 to TRBJ2-3, with D possibly TRBD2 on 6 matching bases. Germline values: CDR1 SGHTA, CDR2 FQGNSA. Between the trimmed V and J ends, which lost 5 bases and 3 bases, there was a span of 18 bases. The CDR3 is made up of 16 amino acids. The CDR3 loop is CASSPRSPAGTDTQYF. CDR3 bases: TGTGCCAGCAGCCCCCGGTCCCCCGCGGGAACAGATACGCAGTATTTT. The whole variable domain, filled in from reference TRBV7-2 and TRBJ2-3, reads GAGVSQSPSNKVTEKGKDVELRCDPISGHTALYWYRQSLGQGLEFLIYFQGNSAPDKSGLPSDRFSAERTGGSVSTLTIQRTQQEDSAVYLCASSPRSPAGTDTQYFGPGTRLTVL.

This chain links TRBV7-2 with TRBJ2-1, with 7 nucleotides matching TRBD2. The CDR3 loop spans 17 amino acids. CDR1 is SGHTA, CDR2 FQGNSA, per germline. After removal of 5 bases from V and 5 bases from J, the junction contained 15 bases not matched to a gene. The CDR3 spells CASSPGLVLVVNNEQFF. Written as DNA, the CDR3 is TGTGCCAGCAGCCCCGGACTAGTTTTAGTAGTGAACAATGAGCAGTTCTTC. The whole variable domain, remainder taken from reference TRBV7-2 and TRBJ2-1, is GAGVSQSPSNKVTEKGKDVELRCDPISGHTALYWYRQSLGQGLEFLIYFQGNSAPDKSGLPSDRFSAERTGGSVSTLTIQRTQQEDSAVYLCASSPGLVLVVNNEQFFGPGTRLTVL.

The table lists this clonotype with a few counts. This chain connects TRBV5-1 to TRBJ2-1, with D hard to call. Deletions cut 4 bases from V and 10 bases from J, with 15 bases between. Looked up from germline, CDR1 is SGHRS and CDR2 is YFSETQ. The CDR3 totals 13 residues. CDR3 sequence (DNA): TGCGCCAGCAGCCGAAAGCCGGAAGAGGAGCAGTTCTTC. This translates into CASSRKPEEEQFF.

The chain has TRBV29-1 and TRBJ2-7, with 9 nucleotides matching TRBD2. The trim removed 2 bases at V and 6 bases at J, leaving 8 bases unmatched. Germline values: CDR1 SQVTM, CDR2 ANQGSEA. The length of the CDR3 is 14 residues. In DNA form, the CDR3 reads TGCAGCGTTGAAAGGGGAGCGGGAGGAGGCGAGCAGTACTTC. This sequence encodes CSVERGAGGGEQYF.

The table lists this clonotype with a few counts. This chain uses TRBV7-2 with TRBJ2-5, with D possibly being TRBD2 (6 bases). CDR1 is SGHTA and CDR2 is FQGNSA in the germline V gene. The CDR3 sequence is 14 residues long. V lost 5 bases, J lost 2 bases, and 12 bases lay in between. The CDR3 DNA sequence: TGTGCCAGCAGCGACTCGGGAGTTCAAGAGACCCAGTACTTC. Amino acids: CASSDSGVQETQYF.

This clonotype was seen repeatedly, ten times or more. Here the CDR3 reads CASSLSQGRNYGYTF. The CDR3 DNA is TGTGCCAGCAGTTTATCGCAGGGGCGGAACTATGGCTACACCTTC. The chain combines TRBV27 with TRBJ1-2; possibly TRBD1 for D (6 bases). The length of the CDR3 is 15 residues. V was clipped by 0 bases and J by 2 bases, with 10 bases between them. Germline assignment: CDR1 MNHEY and CDR2 SMNVEV (reference sequence).

In its sample, this clonotype was seen a few times. This sequence joins TRBV12-3 or TRBV12-4 and TRBJ1-4, with a possible D match to TRBD1 (6 bases). This CDR3 has 14 residues. With 5 bases removed from V and 4 bases from J, the gap between germline ends came to 11 bases. Here the CDR3 reads CASSRRDINEKLFF. CDR3 DNA: TGTGCCAGCAGTCGCCGGGACATTAATGAAAAACTGTTTTTT.

J is TRBJ1-6 and V is TRBV20-1; D uncertain. Germline assignment: CDR1 DFQATT and CDR2 SNEGSKA (reference sequence). The CDR3 loop spans 14 amino acids. V was shortened by 6 bases and J by 8 bases, with 17 bases between the two germline ends. The CDR3 region is CSARTDPGYSPLHF. The CDR3 region has the DNA TGCAGTGCAAGAACAGATCCTGGGTATTCACCCCTCCACTTT.

This clonotype showed up just a few times. This sequence joins TRBV28 and TRBJ2-1; the match to TRBD2 covers 11 bases. The V gene's germline CDR1 is MDHEN and CDR2 SYDVKM. Trimming removed 5 bases from V and 8 bases from J; junction bases left unmatched: 17. The CDR3 spans 18 residues. The CDR3 DNA reads TGTGCCAGCAGTCCGAGCAGGACTAGCGGGTTCTCGGGGTATGAGCAGTTCTTC. Translated: CASSPSRTSGFSGYEQFF.

The chain has TRBV29-1 and TRBJ2-5; 7 nucleotides agree with TRBD2. J gave up 5 bases and V 7 bases, and 10 bases lay outside the gene matches. Germline lookup yields CDR1 SQVTM and CDR2 ANQGSEA. There are 13 residues in the CDR3. The CDR3 spells CSAERDRGETQYF. In DNA form, the CDR3 reads TGCAGCGCTGAGCGGGACCGAGGGGAGACCCAGTACTTC.

V is TRBV12-3 or TRBV12-4 and J is TRBJ2-3, with D perhaps matching TRBD1 or TRBD2 (5 bases each). The CDR3 is made up of 15 amino acids. The V gene lost 7 bases and the J gene lost 7 bases, with 21 bases spanning the gap. CDR3 region: CASTPPGTLTNTQYF. CDR3 sequence (DNA): TGTGCCAGCACCCCGCCCGGGACCTTAACCAATACGCAGTATTTT.

V is TRBV20-1 and J is TRBJ2-1; 9 bases map to TRBD1. The CDR3 extends over 16 amino acids. Germline V gene data show CDR1 as DFQATT and CDR2 as SNEGSKA (reference sequence). With V trimmed by 2 bases and J by 7 bases, 12 bases remained unmatched. Here the CDR3 DNA reads TGCAGTGCTAGACCCACCGGGACAGGGCCCGGTAATGAGCAGTTCTTC. The encoded protein is CSARPTGTGPGNEQFF.

Only a few counts were recorded for this clonotype. This sequence joins TRBV28 and TRBJ2-7; a possible D gene is TRBD1 (8 bases). CDR1 is MDHEN and CDR2 is SYDVKM in the germline V gene. The CDR3 extends over 15 amino acids. The germline V and J ends were trimmed by 7 bases and 2 bases, with 18 bases remaining between them. CDR3 sequence reads: CASTGGTGLTYEQYF. Here the CDR3 DNA reads TGTGCCAGCACCGGGGGGACAGGCCTCACCTACGAGCAGTACTTC.